The 27 T cell receptor beta chains given below trace back to one sample, sequenced in a study of T-cell reconstitution after alpha-beta-depleted transplantation in children. The TCRbeta library incorporated unique molecular identifiers. One entry per CDR3 protein results from TCRdb running MiXCR on the PCR reads. The sample lists 250,000 or so distinct CDR3 sequences; 7.5% to 9.5% were seen once. The sequencing used PBMCs, mostly from graft donor cells, collected 180 days after TCRalphabeta/CD19-depleted stem cell transplant. The receptor source for this set is a male patient aged 10 to 17 who had a stem cell transplant for acute lymphoblastic leukemia, so the T cells may come from the graft donor.

This clonotype appeared many times. CDR3 sequence: CASSARGAGSTDTQYF. The DNA for the CDR3 is TGTGCCAGCAGCGCGAGAGGGGCAGGCTCCACAGATACGCAGTATTTT. The V gene is TRBV7-2, the J gene TRBJ2-3; D could derive from TRBD1 or TRBD2 (5 bases each). This CDR3 has 16 amino acids. Germline V gene data show CDR1 as SGHTA and CDR2 as FQGNSA. Trimming pared 5 bases from V and 2 bases from J, leaving 17 bases between. Full variable domain (outside the CDR3, taken from reference TRBV7-2 and TRBJ2-3): GAGVSQSPSNKVTEKGKDVELRCDPISGHTALYWYRQSLGQGLEFLIYFQGNSAPDKSGLPSDRFSAERTGGSVSTLTIQRTQQEDSAVYLCASSARGAGSTDTQYFGPGTRLTVL.

The table lists this clonotype with many counts. This chain joins TRBV29-1 and TRBJ1-5; no reliable D call. This CDR3 region has 10 residues. Germline V gene data show CDR1 as SQVTM and CDR2 as ANQGSEA. As DNA, the CDR3 is TGCATTCACCTCAGGCGGACCCAGCATTTT. As protein: CIHLRRTQHF. The full variable domain, with the rest looked up from reference TRBV29-1 and TRBJ1-5, is SAVISQKPSRDICQRGTSLTIQCQVDSQVTMMFWYRQQPGQSLTLIATANQGSEATYESGFVIDKFPISRPNLTFSTLTVSNMSPEDSSIYLCIHLRRTQHFGDGTRLSIL.

This clonotype was picked up many times. V gene TRBV5-1 combines with J gene TRBJ2-7, with TRBD1 identical over 8 bases. This CDR3 has 14 residues. After removal of 4 bases from V and 4 bases from J, the junction contained 7 bases not matched to a gene. Looked up from germline, CDR1 is SGHRS and CDR2 is YFSETQ. Here the CDR3 DNA reads TGCGCCAGCAGCCCTTTCGACAGGGGATACGAGCAGTACTTC. Translation: CASSPFDRGYEQYF. The whole variable domain, remainder taken from reference TRBV5-1 and TRBJ2-7, is KAGVTQTPRYLIKTRGQQVTLSCSPISGHRSVSWYQQTPGQGLQFLFEYFSETQRNKGNFPGRFSGRQFSNSRSEMNVSTLELGDSALYLCASSPFDRGYEQYFGPGTRLTVT.

This clonotype appeared many times. The V and J genes are TRBV27 and TRBJ1-4; 9 nucleotides align to TRBD1. This CDR3 contains 16 residues. The V gene end was trimmed by 2 bases and the J gene end by 8 bases; junction bases not matched to a gene: 9. Germline V gives CDR1 MNHEY, CDR2 SMNVEV (reference sequence). DNA for the CDR3: TGTGCCAGCAGTTTACCCTCGGGACAGGGATGGGAAAAACTGTTTTTT. Protein product: CASSLPSGQGWEKLFF.

This clonotype came up many times. The rearrangement joins TRBV27 to TRBJ2-7; no reliable D call. CDR1 is MNHEY, CDR2 SMNVEV, per germline (reference sequence). This CDR3 region has 13 residues. V lost 5 bases and J lost 3, with 11 bases in between. The CDR3 protein is CASSKKPSYEQYF. As DNA, the CDR3 is TGTGCCAGCAGTAAGAAACCAAGCTACGAGCAGTACTTC.

This clonotype was detected many times. The J gene is TRBJ2-1, the V gene TRBV6-1, with 8 bases aligning to TRBD1. The CDR3 totals 14 residues. Trimming cost V 6 bases and J 3 bases; bases outside gene matches: 4. Germline V lookup: CDR1 MNHNS, CDR2 SASEGT. In DNA, the CDR3 is TGTGCCAGCAGGGACAGGGAGCTCTACAATGAGCAGTTCTTC. This translates into CASRDRELYNEQFF.

Within the sample, this clonotype is medium-sized. The genes are TRBV20-1 and TRBJ2-4; 10 bases fit TRBD2. The J segment lost 3 bases and the V segment lost 3 bases, leaving 5 bases of the junction unmatched. Germline V gives CDR1 DFQATT, CDR2 SNEGSKA (reference sequence). The CDR3 has 15 residues. CDR3 in amino acids: CSASLTSGNKNIQYF. Written as DNA, the CDR3 is TGCAGTGCTAGCCTTACTAGCGGGAACAAAAACATTCAGTACTTC.

The chain is built from TRBV7-9 and TRBJ1-4, with D possibly being TRBD1 (5 bases). Germline V gene data show CDR1 as SEHNR and CDR2 as FQNEAQ (reference sequence). Between the trimmed V and J ends, which lost 4 bases and 5 bases, there was a span of 14 bases. This CDR3 contains 15 residues. The CDR3 region is CASSSQTVPNEKLFF. CDR3 nucleotide sequence: TGTGCCAGCAGCTCTCAGACAGTTCCCAATGAAAAACTGTTTTTT.

The chain uses TRBV18 and TRBJ2-1; D unresolved. CDR1 and CDR2 from the germline V gene are KGHSH and LQKENI. CDR3 length: 16 residues. The V end was cut by 4 bases, the J end by 5 bases, with 18 bases between. DNA of the CDR3: TGTGCCAGCTCACTGAGGCAACAATCCTTTAACAATGAGCAGTTCTTC. Residues: CASSLRQQSFNNEQFF.

This clonotype was counted between two and nine times. The rearrangement links TRBV6-5 to TRBJ1-5; the D gene is possibly TRBD1 (6 bases). Trimming stripped 0 bases from V and 0 bases from J, with 9 bases between. The germline gives CDR1 MNHEY, CDR2 SVGAGI. The CDR3 totals 16 residues. CDR3 sequence reads: CASSYSGQSSNQPQHF. The CDR3 DNA reads TGTGCCAGCAGTTACTCTGGACAGTCTAGCAATCAGCCCCAGCATTTT.

This clonotype was observed at least ten times. The chain is built from TRBV25-1 and TRBJ1-6; D remains ambiguous. The CDR3 is 12 residues long. Germline V gene data show CDR1 as MGHDK and CDR2 as SYGVNS. The V and J ends lost 2 bases and 9 bases respectively, with 5 bases between them. CDR3 sequence reads: CASSEGGSPLHF. The CDR3 DNA is TGTGCCAGCAGTGAAGGTGGTTCACCCCTCCACTTT.

This clonotype was counted ten times or more. This chain links TRBV29-1 with TRBJ1-3; unclear D gene. There are 15 residues in the CDR3. Germline assignment: CDR1 SQVTM and CDR2 ANQGSEA. V lost 2 bases and J 0 bases, leaving 11 bases between the germline ends. The CDR3, as DNA: TGCAGCGTTGAAAGGGAGCAAAGCTCTGGAAACACCATATATTTT. It codes for CSVEREQSSGNTIYF.

Concerning this clonotype itself: A much more abundant neighbour one base away suggests this may be a read error. V gene TRBV20-1 combines with J gene TRBJ1-3; possible D gene TRBD1, 5 bases. The germline gives CDR1 DFQATT, CDR2 SNEGSKA (reference sequence). The V end lost 6 bases, the J end lost 4 bases, and 16 bases lay between the germline ends. The CDR3 runs to 14 residues. The CDR3 reads CSARWVGTGNTIYF. CDR3 DNA: TGCAGTGCGAGGTGGGTTGGGACCGGAAACACCATATATTTT.

The V call is TRBV20-1, the J call TRBJ2-1; a weak D match, TRBD2 (5 bases). The CDR3 extends over 13 amino acids. CDR1 and CDR2 from the germline V gene are DFQATT and SNEGSKA (reference sequence). V shed 7 bases and J shed 1 base, with 11 bases lying between them. As DNA, the CDR3 is TGCAGTGTGCTAGCCGATTCCTACAATGAGCAGTTCTTC. This encodes CSVLADSYNEQFF.

A note on this clonotype: Being one base from a much bigger clone, this may be a read error. This CDR3 is missing its conserved last phenylalanine or tryptophan, likely due to a read error. This chain connects TRBV25-1 to TRBJ1-2; D perhaps matches TRBD1 (5 bases). CDR1 MGHDK and CDR2 SYGVNS come from the germline V gene. The CDR3 is 11 residues long. Between the trimmed V and J ends, which lost 6 bases and 8 bases, there was a span of 10 bases. This CDR3 reads CASRTAFGYTI. The CDR3 region has the DNA TGTGCCAGCAGGACAGCCTTCGGCTACACCATC.

V and J are TRBV7-3 and TRBJ2-3, with a tentative D call TRBD2 (6 bases). Between the trimmed V and J ends, which lost 5 bases and 4 bases, there was a span of 19 bases. This CDR3 is 16 amino acids long. Germline values: CDR1 SGHTA, CDR2 FQGTGA. As DNA, the CDR3 is TGTGCCAGCAGCCCAGACCGGGGCGGGGTCGCAGATACGCAGTATTTT. Protein sequence: CASSPDRGGVADTQYF.

This clonotype was recorded at least ten times. The chain employs TRBV5-6 and TRBJ1-5; D is uncertain. With 1 base removed from V and 0 bases from J, the gap between germline ends came to 8 bases. The germline V gene encodes CDR1 SGHDT and CDR2 YYEEEE. The CDR3 length is 15 residues. This CDR3 reads CASSLRGNSNQPQHF. The CDR3 nucleotides read TGTGCCAGCAGCTTGCGAGGAAATAGCAATCAGCCCCAGCATTTT.

This clonotype was seen many times. The V and J genes are TRBV20-1 and TRBJ1-5; TRBD1 matches 12 bases. The germline gives CDR1 DFQATT, CDR2 SNEGSKA (reference sequence). J lost 2 bases, V lost 6 bases, and 8 bases had no gene match. The length of the CDR3 is 16 residues. Written as DNA, the CDR3 is TGCAGTGCAGTTCCCGGGACAGGGGGCGGCAATCAGCCCCAGCATTTT. It codes for CSAVPGTGGGNQPQHF.

This clonotype has at least ten counts. This sequence joins TRBV29-1 and TRBJ2-7, with a tentative D call TRBD2 (5 bases). V was shortened by 4 bases and J by 5 bases, with 18 bases between the two germline ends. From germline, CDR1 is SQVTM and CDR2 ANQGSEA. This CDR3 spans 14 amino acids. Here the CDR3 DNA reads TGCAGCGTTGGGTTGTTCGGGAAGAGGCACGAGCAGTACTTC. Encoded protein: CSVGLFGKRHEQYF.

The table lists this clonotype with many counts. This chain joins TRBV5-1 and TRBJ2-5; a possible D gene is TRBD1 (6 bases). Looked up from germline, CDR1 is SGHRS and CDR2 is YFSETQ. Deletions cut 4 bases from V and 0 bases from J, with 13 bases between. This CDR3 is 15 amino acids long. CDR3 residues: CASSNRQAYQETQYF. DNA of the CDR3: TGCGCCAGCAGCAATAGACAGGCGTACCAAGAGACCCAGTACTTC.

V is TRBV5-1 and J is TRBJ1-6, with TRBD1 identical over 7 bases. Trimming cost V 0 bases and J 9 bases; bases outside gene matches: 12. This CDR3 comprises 17 residues. Per germline, CDR1 SGHRS and CDR2 YFSETQ. CDR3 residues: CASSLEGQILSGSPLHF. CDR3 nucleotide sequence: TGCGCCAGCAGCTTGGAGGGACAGATCTTATCCGGTTCACCCCTCCACTTT. Full variable domain (remainder filled in from reference TRBV5-1 and TRBJ1-6): KAGVTQTPRYLIKTRGQQVTLSCSPISGHRSVSWYQQTPGQGLQFLFEYFSETQRNKGNFPGRFSGRQFSNSRSEMNVSTLELGDSALYLCASSLEGQILSGSPLHFGNGTRLTVT.

There are many counts of this clonotype. This chain uses TRBV7-9 with TRBJ2-7; TRBD2 might be the D (6 bases). CDR3 length: 17 amino acids. Trimming took 8 bases from V and 0 from J, leaving 23 bases between them. The germline V gene has CDR1 SEHNR and CDR2 FQNEAQ (reference sequence). The CDR3 coding sequence is TGTGCCAGCGTGAGTGTAGCTGGAGGGCATAGCTCCTACGAGCAGTACTTC. This translates into CASVSVAGGHSSYEQYF.

This clonotype was seen repeatedly, ten times or more. The chain links TRBV25-1 to TRBJ1-1, with D hard to call. Germline lookup yields CDR1 MGHDK and CDR2 SYGVNS. The CDR3 sequence is 14 residues long. V was shortened by 5 bases and J by 4 bases, with 14 bases between the two germline ends. The CDR3 loop is CASSTNRVFTEAFF. In nucleotides, the CDR3 is TGTGCCAGCAGTACAAACAGAGTTTTCACTGAAGCTTTCTTT.

This clonotype was seen more than once but under ten times. The chain employs TRBV10-3 and TRBJ2-2, with TRBD1 identical over 9 bases. Germline CDR1 reads ENHRY; CDR2 reads SYGVKD. CDR3 size: 17 residues. Trimming removed 7 bases from V and 0 bases from J; junction bases left unmatched: 9. The CDR3 bases are TGTGCCATCACGGGGGGTAGACAGGGGGCGAACACCGGGGAGCTGTTTTTT. Residues: CAITGGRQGANTGELFF.

This clonotype was observed at least ten times. The genes are TRBV29-1 and TRBJ2-3; 7 bases map to TRBD2. The CDR3 sequence is 12 residues long. The germline gives CDR1 SQVTM, CDR2 ANQGSEA. Trimming cost V 4 bases and J 3 bases; bases outside gene matches: 1. CDR3 coding DNA: TGCAGCGTTGGACTAGCTACAGATACGCAGTATTTT. It yields the protein CSVGLATDTQYF.

This clonotype occurred a few times. The chain uses TRBV20-1 and TRBJ1-2; 8 nucleotides line up with TRBD1. With 6 bases clipped from V and 4 bases from J, the junction kept 10 bases outside the gene matches. The CDR3 length is 14 residues. Germline loops: CDR1 DFQATT, CDR2 SNEGSKA (reference sequence). The CDR3 nucleotides are TGCAGTGCCGCCCCAGGGGGCGGTGGCTATGGCTACACCTTC. Encoded protein: CSAAPGGGGYGYTF.

This clonotype was recorded at least ten times. The genes are TRBV11-1 and TRBJ1-3; D is undetermined. The ends were cut back, 2 bases at V and 0 bases at J, with 2 bases in the middle. There are 13 residues in the CDR3. Per germline, CDR1 SGHAT and CDR2 FQDESV (reference sequence). The CDR3 region is CASSLHSGNTIYF. The DNA of the CDR3 is TGTGCCAGCAGCTTACACTCTGGAAACACCATATATTTT.